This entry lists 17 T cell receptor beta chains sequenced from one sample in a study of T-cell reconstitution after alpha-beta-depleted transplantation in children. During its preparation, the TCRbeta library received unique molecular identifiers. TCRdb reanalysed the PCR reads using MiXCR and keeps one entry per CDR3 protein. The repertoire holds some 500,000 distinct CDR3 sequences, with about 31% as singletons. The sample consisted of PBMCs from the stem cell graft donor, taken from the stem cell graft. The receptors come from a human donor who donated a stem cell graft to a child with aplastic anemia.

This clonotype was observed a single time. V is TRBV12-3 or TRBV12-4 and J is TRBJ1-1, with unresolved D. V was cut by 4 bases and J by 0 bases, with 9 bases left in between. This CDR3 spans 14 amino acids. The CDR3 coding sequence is TGTGCCAGCAGTTGGACGGACGTGAACACTGAAGCTTTCTTT. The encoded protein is CASSWTDVNTEAFF.

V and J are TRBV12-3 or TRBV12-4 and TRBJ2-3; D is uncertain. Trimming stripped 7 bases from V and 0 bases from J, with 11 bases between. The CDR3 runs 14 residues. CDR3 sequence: CASNQAISTDTQYF. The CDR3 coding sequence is TGTGCCAGCAACCAAGCGATTAGCACAGATACGCAGTATTTT.

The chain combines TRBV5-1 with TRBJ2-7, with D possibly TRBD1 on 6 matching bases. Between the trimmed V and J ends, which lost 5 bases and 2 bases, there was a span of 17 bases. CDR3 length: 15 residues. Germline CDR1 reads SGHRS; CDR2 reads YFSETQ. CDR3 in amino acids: CASSRQPGQAYEQYF. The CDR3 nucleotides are TGCGCCAGCAGTCGTCAACCGGGACAAGCCTACGAGCAGTACTTC.

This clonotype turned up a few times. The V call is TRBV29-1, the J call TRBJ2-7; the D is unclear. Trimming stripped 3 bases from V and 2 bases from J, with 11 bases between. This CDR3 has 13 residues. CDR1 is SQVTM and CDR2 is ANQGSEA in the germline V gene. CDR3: CSVETGSTYEQYF. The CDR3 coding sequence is TGCAGCGTTGAGACCGGCAGCACCTACGAGCAGTACTTC.

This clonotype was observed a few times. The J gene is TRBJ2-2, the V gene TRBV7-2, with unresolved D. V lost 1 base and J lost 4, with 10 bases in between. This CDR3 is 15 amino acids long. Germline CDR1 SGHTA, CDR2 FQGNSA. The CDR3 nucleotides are TGTGCCAGCAGCTTAGGGGCTAGTCGCACCGGGGAGCTGTTTTTT. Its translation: CASSLGASRTGELFF. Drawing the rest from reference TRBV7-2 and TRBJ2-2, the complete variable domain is GAGVSQSPSNKVTEKGKDVELRCDPISGHTALYWYRQSLGQGLEFLIYFQGNSAPDKSGLPSDRFSAERTGGSVSTLTIQRTQQEDSAVYLCASSLGASRTGELFFGEGSRLTVL.

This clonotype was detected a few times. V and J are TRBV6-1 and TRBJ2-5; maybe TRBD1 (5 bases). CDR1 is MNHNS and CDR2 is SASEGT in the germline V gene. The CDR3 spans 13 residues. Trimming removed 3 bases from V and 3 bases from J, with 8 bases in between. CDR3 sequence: CASSEGPEETQYF. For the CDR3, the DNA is TGTGCCAGCAGTGAGGGGCCTGAAGAGACCCAGTACTTC.

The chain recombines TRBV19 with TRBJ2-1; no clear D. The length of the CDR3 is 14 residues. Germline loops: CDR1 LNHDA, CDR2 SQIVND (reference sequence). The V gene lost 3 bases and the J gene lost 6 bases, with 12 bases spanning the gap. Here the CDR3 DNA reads TGTGCCAGTAGTATTGGTTTAGCCGGCAATGAGCAGTTCTTC. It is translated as CASSIGLAGNEQFF.

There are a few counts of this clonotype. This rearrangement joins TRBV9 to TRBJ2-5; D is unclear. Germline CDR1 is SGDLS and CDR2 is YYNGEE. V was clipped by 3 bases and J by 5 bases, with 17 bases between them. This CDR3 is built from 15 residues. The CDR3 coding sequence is TGTGCCAGCAGCGCCTCCTTACTTGTAAGCGAGACCCAGTACTTC. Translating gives CASSASLLVSETQYF. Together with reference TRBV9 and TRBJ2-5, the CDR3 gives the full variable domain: DSGVTQTPKHLITATGQRVTLRCSPRSGDLSVYWYQQSLDQGLQFLIQYYNGEERAKGNILERFSAQQFPDLHSELNLSSLELGDSALYFCASSASLLVSETQYFGPGTRLLVL.

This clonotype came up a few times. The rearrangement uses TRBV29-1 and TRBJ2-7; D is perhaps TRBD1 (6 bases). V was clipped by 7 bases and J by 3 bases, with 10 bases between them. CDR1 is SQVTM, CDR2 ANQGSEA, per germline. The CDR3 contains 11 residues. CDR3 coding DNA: TGCAGCGCTGGACAGAGCTACGAGCAGTACTTC. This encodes CSAGQSYEQYF.

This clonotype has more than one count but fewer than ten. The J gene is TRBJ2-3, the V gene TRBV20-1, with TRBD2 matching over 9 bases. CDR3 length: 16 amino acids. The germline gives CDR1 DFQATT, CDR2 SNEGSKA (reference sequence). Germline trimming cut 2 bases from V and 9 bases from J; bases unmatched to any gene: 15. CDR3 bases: TGCAGTGCTAGACCTTCGGTAGCGGGAGCATTAGGCACGCAGTATTTT. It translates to CSARPSVAGALGTQYF.

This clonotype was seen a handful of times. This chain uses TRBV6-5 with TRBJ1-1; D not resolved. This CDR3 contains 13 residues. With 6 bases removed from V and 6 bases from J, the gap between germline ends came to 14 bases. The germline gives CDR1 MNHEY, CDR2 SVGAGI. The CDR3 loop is CASSRMKGPEAFF. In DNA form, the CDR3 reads TGTGCCAGCAGCCGAATGAAAGGTCCTGAAGCTTTCTTT.

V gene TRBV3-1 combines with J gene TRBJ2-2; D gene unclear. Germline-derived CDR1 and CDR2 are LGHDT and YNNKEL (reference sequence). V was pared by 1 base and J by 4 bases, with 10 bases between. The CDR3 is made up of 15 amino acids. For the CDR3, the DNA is TGTGCCAGCAGCCAAGGGAAAAGGGTCACCGGGGAGCTGTTTTTT. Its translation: CASSQGKRVTGELFF. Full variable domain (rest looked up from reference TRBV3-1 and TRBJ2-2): DTAVSQTPKYLVTQMGNDKSIKCEQNLGHDTMYWYKQDSKKFLKIMFSYNNKELIINETVPNRFSPKSPDKAHLNLHINSLELGDSAVYFCASSQGKRVTGELFFGEGSRLTVL.

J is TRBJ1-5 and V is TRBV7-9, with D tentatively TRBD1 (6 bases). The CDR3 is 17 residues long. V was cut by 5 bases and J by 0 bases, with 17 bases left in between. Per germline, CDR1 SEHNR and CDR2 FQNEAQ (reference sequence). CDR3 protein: CASSPNGQQYSNQPQHF. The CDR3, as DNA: TGTGCCAGCAGCCCCAACGGACAGCAGTATAGCAATCAGCCCCAGCATTTT.

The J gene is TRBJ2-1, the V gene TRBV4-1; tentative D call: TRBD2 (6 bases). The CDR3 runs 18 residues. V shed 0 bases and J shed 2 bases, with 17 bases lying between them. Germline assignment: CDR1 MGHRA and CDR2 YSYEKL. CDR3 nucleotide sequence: TGCGCCAGCAGCCAAGATGGGAGGTGGGAGAGCCCCTACAATGAGCAGTTCTTC. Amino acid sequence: CASSQDGRWESPYNEQFF.

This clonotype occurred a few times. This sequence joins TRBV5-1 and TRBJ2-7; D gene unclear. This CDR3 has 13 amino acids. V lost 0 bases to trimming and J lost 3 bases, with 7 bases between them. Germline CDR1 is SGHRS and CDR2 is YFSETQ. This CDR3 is CASSLASRYEQYF. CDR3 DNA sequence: TGCGCCAGCAGCTTGGCCTCTCGCTACGAGCAGTACTTC.

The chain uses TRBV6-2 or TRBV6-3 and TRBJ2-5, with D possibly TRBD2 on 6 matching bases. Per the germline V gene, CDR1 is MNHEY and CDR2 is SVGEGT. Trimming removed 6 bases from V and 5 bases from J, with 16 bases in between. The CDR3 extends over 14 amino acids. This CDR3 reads CASRLGGKLETQYF. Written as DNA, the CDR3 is TGTGCCAGCAGACTTGGGGGGAAGCTGGAGACCCAGTACTTC.

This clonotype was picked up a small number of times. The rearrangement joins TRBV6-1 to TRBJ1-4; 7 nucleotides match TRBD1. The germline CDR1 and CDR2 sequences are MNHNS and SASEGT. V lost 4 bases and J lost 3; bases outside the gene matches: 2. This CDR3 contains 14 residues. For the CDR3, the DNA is TGTGCCAGCAGTGCAGGGGGGGCTAATGAAAAACTGTTTTTT. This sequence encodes CASSAGGANEKLFF.